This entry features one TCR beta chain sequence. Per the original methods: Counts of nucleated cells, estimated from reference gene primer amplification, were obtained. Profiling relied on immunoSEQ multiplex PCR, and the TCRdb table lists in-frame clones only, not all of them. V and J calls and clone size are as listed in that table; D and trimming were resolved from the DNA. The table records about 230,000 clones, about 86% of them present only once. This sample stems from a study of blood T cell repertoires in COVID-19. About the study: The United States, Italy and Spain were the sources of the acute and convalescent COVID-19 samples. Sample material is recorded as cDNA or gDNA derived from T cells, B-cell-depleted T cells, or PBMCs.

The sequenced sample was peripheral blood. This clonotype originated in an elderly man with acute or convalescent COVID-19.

The CDR3 nucleotides read TGTGCCAGCAGGGGAGGACAGGGGCTGAGCTCCTATAATTCACCCCTCCACTTT. The encoded protein is CASRGGQGLSSYNSPLHF. J is TRBJ1-6 and V is TRBV7-9; 9 nucleotides line up with TRBD1. The CDR3 runs 18 residues. Germline V CDR1 and CDR2: SEHNR, FQNEAQ (reference sequence). The ends lost 6 bases at V and 0 bases at J; junction bases unmatched: 9.